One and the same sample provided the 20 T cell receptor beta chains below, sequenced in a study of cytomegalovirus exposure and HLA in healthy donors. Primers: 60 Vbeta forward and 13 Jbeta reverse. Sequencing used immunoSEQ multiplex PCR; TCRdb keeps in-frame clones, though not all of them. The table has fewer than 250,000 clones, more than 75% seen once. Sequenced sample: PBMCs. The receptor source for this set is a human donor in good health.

The CDR3 DNA follows: TGTGCCAGCAGCGCCGGGGGGGACAATCAGCCCCAGCATTTT. It encodes CASSAGGDNQPQHF. The genes are TRBV9 and TRBJ1-5, with D tentatively TRBD1 (5 bases). The CDR3 consists of 14 residues. Trimming left V 3 bases short and J 3 bases short, with 10 bases between. Germline V gives CDR1 SGDLS, CDR2 YYNGEE.

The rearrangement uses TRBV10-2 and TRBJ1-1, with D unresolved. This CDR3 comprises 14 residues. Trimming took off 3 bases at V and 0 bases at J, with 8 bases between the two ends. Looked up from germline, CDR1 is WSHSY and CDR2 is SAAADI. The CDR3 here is CASSERGLNTEAFF. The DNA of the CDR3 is TGCGCCAGCAGTGAAAGAGGGCTGAACACTGAAGCTTTCTTT.

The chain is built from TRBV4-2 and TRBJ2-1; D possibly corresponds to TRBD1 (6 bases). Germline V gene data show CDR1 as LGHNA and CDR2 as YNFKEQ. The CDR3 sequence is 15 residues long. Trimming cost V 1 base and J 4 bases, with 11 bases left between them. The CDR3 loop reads CASSQVWDKYNEQFF. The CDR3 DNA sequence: TGTGCCAGCAGCCAAGTGTGGGACAAGTACAATGAGCAGTTCTTC.

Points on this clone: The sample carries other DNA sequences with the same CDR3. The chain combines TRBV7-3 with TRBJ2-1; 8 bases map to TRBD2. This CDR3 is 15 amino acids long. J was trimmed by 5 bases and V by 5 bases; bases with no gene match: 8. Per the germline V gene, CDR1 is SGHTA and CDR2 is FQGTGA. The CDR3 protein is CASSTGTSGNNEQFF. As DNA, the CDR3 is TGTGCCAGCAGCACCGGGACTAGTGGGAACAATGAGCAGTTCTTC.

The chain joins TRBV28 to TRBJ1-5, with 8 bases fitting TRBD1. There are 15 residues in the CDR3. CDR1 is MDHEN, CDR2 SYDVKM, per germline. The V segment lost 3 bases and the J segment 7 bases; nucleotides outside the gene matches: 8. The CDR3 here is CASSFTGGVSQPQHF. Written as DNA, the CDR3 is TGTGCCAGCAGTTTTACAGGGGGTGTCAGCCAGCCCCAGCATTTT.

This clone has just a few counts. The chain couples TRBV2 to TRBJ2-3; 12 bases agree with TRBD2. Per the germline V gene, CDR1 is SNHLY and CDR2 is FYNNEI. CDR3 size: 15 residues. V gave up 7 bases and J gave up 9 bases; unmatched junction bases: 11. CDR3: CASKTGLAGRGTQYF. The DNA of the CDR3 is TGTGCCAGCAAAACAGGACTAGCGGGAAGGGGCACGCAGTATTTT. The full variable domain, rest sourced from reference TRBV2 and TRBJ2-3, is EPEVTQTPSHQVTQMGQEVILRCVPISNHLYFYWYRQILGQKVEFLVSFYNNEISEKSEIFDDQFSVERPDGSNFTLKIRSTKLEDSAMYFCASKTGLAGRGTQYFGPGTRLTVL.

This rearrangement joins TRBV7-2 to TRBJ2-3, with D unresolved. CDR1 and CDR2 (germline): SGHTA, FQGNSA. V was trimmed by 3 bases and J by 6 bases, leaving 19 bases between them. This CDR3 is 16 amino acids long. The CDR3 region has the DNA TGTGCCAGCAGCTTGAATCCCCCGACGACTCCGGATACGCAGTATTTT. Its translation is CASSLNPPTTPDTQYF. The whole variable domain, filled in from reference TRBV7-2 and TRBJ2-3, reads GAGVSQSPSNKVTEKGKDVELRCDPISGHTALYWYRQSLGQGLEFLIYFQGNSAPDKSGLPSDRFSAERTGGSVSTLTIQRTQQEDSAVYLCASSLNPPTTPDTQYFGPGTRLTVL.

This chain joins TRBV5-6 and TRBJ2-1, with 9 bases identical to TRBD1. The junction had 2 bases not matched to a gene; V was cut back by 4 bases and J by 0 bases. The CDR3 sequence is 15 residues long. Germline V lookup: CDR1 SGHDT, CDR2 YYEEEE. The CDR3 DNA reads TGTGCCAGCAGCGCGGACAGGGGCTCCTACAATGAGCAGTTCTTC. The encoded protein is CASSADRGSYNEQFF.

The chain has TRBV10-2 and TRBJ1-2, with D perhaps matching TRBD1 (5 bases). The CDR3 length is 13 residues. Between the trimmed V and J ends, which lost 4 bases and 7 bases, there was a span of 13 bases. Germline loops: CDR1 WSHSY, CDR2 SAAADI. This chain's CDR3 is CASSGGGSGGYTF. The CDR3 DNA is TGCGCCAGCAGTGGTGGGGGGAGTGGTGGCTACACCTTC.

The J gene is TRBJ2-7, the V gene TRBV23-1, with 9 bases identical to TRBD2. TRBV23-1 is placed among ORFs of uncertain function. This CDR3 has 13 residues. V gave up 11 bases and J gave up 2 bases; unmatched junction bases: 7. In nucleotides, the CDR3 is TGCGCCCATTCTAGCGGGGTAACCTACGAGCAGTACTTC. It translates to CAHSSGVTYEQYF.

CDR3 nucleotides: TGTGCCAGCACCCTTTCCTCGGTTTATGGCTACACCTTC. Translating gives CASTLSSVYGYTF. This chain connects TRBV28 to TRBJ1-2, with D uncertain. V was cut by 7 bases and J by 5 bases, with 14 bases left in between. The CDR3 spans 13 residues. In germline, CDR1 is MDHEN, CDR2 SYDVKM.

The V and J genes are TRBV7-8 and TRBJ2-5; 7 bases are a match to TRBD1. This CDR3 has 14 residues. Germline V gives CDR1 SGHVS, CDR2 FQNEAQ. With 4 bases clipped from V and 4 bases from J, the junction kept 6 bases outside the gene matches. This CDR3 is CASSSTGAGETQYF. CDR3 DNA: TGTGCCAGCAGCTCTACAGGGGCAGGAGAGACCCAGTACTTC.

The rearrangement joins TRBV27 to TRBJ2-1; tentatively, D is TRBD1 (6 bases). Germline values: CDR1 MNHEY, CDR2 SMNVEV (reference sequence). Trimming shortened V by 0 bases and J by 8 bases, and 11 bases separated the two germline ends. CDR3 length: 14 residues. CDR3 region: CASSLSTTGYEQFF. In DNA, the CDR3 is TGTGCCAGCAGTTTATCTACCACAGGGTATGAGCAGTTCTTC.

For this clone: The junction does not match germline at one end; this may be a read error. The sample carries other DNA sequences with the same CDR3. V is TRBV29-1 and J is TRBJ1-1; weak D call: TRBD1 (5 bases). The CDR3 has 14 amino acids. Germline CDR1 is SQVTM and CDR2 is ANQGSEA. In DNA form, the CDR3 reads TGCAGCGTTGTGGGGGGGGTCACGAACACTGAGGCTTTCTTT. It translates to CSVVGGVTNTEAFF.

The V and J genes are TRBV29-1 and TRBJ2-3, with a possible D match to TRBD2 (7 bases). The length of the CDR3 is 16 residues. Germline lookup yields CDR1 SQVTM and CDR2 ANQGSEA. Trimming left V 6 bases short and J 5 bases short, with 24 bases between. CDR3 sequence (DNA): TGCAGCGTGTCTGGTTCGGCGGGGGCGAGTCGAGATACGCAGTATTTT. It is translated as CSVSGSAGASRDTQYF.

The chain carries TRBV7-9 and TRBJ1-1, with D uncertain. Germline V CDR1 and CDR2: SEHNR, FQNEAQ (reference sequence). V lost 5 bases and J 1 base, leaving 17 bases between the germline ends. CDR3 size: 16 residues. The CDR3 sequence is CASSLRMREENTEAFF. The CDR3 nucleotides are TGTGCCAGCAGCCTGAGGATGAGGGAAGAGAACACTGAAGCTTTCTTT.

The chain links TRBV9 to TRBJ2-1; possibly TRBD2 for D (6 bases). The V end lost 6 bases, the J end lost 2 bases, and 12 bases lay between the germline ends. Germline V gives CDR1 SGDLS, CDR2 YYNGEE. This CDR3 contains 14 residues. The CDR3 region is CASNQEGPYNEQFF. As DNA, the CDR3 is TGTGCCAGCAATCAGGAGGGCCCCTACAATGAGCAGTTCTTC. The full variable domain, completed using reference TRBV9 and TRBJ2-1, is DSGVTQTPKHLITATGQRVTLRCSPRSGDLSVYWYQQSLDQGLQFLIQYYNGEERAKGNILERFSAQQFPDLHSELNLSSLELGDSALYFCASNQEGPYNEQFFGPGTRLTVL.

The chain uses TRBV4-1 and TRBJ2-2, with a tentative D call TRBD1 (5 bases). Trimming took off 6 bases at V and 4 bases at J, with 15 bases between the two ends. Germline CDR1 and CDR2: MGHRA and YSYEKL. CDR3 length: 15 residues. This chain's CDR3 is CASRQWADSTGELFF. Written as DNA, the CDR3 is TGCGCCAGCAGACAGTGGGCCGACAGCACCGGGGAGCTGTTTTTT.

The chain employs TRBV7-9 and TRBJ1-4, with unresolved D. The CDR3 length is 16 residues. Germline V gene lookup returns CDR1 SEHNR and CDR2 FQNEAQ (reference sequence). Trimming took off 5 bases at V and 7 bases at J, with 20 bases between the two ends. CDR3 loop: CASSPLLRQESEKLFF. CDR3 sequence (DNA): TGTGCCAGCAGCCCCCTCTTGAGACAAGAGAGTGAAAAACTGTTTTTT.

The CDR3 DNA reads TGCGCCAGCAACCCGGGGGACAGGGGGCCCTACAATGAGCAGTTCTTC. This sequence encodes CASNPGDRGPYNEQFF. The chain carries TRBV5-1 and TRBJ2-1, with TRBD1 identical over 12 bases. This CDR3 contains 16 residues. V trimming: 6 bases; J trimming: 2 bases; junction bases outside the gene matches: 6. CDR1 and CDR2 (germline): SGHRS, YFSETQ.